These 2 T cell receptor beta chains share one sample of origin, sequenced in a study of T-cell memory formation after mild COVID-19 (TCRdb year 2021). The library was prepared using 5' RACE. Sequenced using an Illumina NovaSeq 6000. Through fastp at Q25 and MiXCR, TCRdb rebuilt clones from the public reads, retaining in-frame beta chains. Entries are consolidated by CDR3 protein sequence, retaining the most common genes and DNA. This sample is represented by approximately 260,000 distinct CDR3 sequences; around 15% of them were singletons. The ten largest make up about a fifth of the sample. Input material: PBMCs or a T cell subset sorted from them (not recorded which). The receptors derive from a young man who had mild COVID-19 (a few samples of this study predate the infection). The sample titles of this study are shuffled in the database, so cell type and time point are left out; the donor was told from shared clones.

This clonotype was detected only a few times. The CDR3 sequence: CASSFGNPTTGELFF. The DNA for the CDR3 is TGTGCCAGCAGTTTCGGGAATCCGACCACCGGGGAGCTGTTTTTT. The chain has TRBV12-3 or TRBV12-4 and TRBJ2-2, with D possibly matching TRBD2 (5 bases). There are 15 residues in the CDR3. V shed 3 bases and J shed 4 bases, with 12 bases lying between them.

This clonotype was seen more than once but under ten times. The rearrangement uses TRBV12-3 or TRBV12-4 and TRBJ2-1, with 7 nucleotides matching TRBD2. V was clipped by 1 base and J by 7 bases; unmatched bases: 4. The CDR3 consists of 14 residues. As DNA, the CDR3 is TGTGCCAGCAGTTTAGGTGGGGGGGGAAATGAGCAGTTCTTC. Translating gives CASSLGGGGNEQFF.